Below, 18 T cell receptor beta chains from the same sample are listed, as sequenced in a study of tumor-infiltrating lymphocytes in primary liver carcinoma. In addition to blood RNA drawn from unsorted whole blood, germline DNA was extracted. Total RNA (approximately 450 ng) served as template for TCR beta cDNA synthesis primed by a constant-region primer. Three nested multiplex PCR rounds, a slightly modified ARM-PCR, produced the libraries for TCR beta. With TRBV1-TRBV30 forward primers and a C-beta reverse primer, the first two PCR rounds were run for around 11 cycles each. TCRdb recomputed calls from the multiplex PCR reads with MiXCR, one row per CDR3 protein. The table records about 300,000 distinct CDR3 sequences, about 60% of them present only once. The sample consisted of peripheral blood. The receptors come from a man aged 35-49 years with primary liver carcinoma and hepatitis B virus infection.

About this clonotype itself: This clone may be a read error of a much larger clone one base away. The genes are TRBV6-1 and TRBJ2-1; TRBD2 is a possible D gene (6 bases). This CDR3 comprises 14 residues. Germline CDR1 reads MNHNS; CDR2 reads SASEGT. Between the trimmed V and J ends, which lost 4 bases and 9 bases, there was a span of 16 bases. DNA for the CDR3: TGTGCCAGCAGTGCCTCGACTAGAGGCACTGAGCAGTTCTTC. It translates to CASSASTRGTEQFF.

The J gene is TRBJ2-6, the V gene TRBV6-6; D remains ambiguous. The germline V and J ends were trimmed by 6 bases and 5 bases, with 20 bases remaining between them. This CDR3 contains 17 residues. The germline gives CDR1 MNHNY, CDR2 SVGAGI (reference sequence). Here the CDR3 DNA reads TGTGCCAGCAGGCCTGGGATAGCAACTCTGTGGGCCAACGTCCTGACTTTC. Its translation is CASRPGIATLWANVLTF.

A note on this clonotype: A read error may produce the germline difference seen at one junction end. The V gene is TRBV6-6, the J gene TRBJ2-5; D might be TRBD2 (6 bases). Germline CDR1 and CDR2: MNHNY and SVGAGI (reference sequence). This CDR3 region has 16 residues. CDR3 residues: CASSYLSGATQETRYF. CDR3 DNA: TGTGCCAGCAGTTACTTGTCGGGAGCGACCCAAGAGACCCGGTACTTC.

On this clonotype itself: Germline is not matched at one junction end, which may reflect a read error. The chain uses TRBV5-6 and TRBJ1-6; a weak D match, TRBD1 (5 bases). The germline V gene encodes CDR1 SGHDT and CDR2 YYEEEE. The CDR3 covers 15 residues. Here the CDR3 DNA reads TGTGCGAGCAGCCTTCGTACAGGCCGTGGTTTACCCCTCCACTTT. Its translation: CASSLRTGRGLPLHF. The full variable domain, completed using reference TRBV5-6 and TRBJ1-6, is DAGVTQSPTHLIKTRGQQVTLRCSPKSGHDTVSWYQQALGQGPQFIFQYYEEEERQRGNFPDRFSGHQFPNYSSELNVNALLLGDSALYLCASSLRTGRGLPLHFGNGTRLTVT.

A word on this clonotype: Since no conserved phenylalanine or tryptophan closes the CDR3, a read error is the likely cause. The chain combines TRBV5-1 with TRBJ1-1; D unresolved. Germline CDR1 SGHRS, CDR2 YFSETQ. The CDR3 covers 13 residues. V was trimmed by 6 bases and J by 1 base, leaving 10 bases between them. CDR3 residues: CASTMGSNTEAFI. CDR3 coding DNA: TGCGCCAGCACGATGGGATCGAACACTGAAGCTTTCATT.

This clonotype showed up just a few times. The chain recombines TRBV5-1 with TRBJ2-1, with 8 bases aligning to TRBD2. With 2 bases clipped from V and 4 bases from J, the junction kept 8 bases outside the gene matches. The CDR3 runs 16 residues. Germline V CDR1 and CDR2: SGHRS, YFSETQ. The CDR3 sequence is CASSFLPGLEYNEQFF. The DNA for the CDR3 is TGCGCCAGCAGCTTTTTACCGGGACTAGAGTACAATGAGCAGTTCTTC.

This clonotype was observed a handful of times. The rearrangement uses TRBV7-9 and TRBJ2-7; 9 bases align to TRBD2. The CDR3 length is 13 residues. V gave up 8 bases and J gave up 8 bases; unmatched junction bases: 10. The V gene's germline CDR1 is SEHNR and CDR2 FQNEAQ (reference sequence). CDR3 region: CASEGLAPIKQYF. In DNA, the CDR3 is TGTGCCAGCGAGGGACTAGCTCCAATCAAGCAGTACTTC.

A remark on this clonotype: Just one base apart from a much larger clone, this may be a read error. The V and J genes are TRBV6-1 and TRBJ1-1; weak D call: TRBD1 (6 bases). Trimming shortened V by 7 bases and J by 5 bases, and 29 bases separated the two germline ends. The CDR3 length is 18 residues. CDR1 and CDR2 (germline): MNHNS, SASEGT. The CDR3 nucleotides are TGTGCCAGCATCCTCGGGACAAGGGCGCGGTACTGGGGAACTGAAGCTTTCTTT. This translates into CASILGTRARYWGTEAFF.

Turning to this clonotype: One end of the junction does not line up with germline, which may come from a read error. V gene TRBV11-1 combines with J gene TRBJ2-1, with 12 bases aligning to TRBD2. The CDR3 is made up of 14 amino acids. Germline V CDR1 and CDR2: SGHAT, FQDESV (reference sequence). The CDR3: CANSSTSGGGEQFF. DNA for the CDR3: TGTGCCAACAGCTCGACTAGCGGGGGAGGGGAACAGTTCTTC.

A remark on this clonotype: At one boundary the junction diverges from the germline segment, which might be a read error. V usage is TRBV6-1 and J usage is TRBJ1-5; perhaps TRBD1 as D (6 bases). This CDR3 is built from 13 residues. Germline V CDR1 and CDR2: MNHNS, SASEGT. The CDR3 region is CATSKGGNQHQHF. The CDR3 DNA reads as TGTGCCACCAGTAAGGGGGGCAATCAGCACCAGCATTTT.

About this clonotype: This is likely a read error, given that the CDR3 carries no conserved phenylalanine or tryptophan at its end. CDR3 region: CASSLGLAGADNEQFS. The DNA for the CDR3 is TGTGCCAGCAGCTTGGGGCTAGCGGGAGCCGACAATGAGCAGTTCTCC. This rearrangement joins TRBV5-5 to TRBJ2-1; 10 bases map to TRBD2. The CDR3 sequence is 16 residues long. V lost 0 bases and J lost 5; bases outside the gene matches: 5. Per the germline V gene, CDR1 is SGHKS and CDR2 is YYEKEE (reference sequence).

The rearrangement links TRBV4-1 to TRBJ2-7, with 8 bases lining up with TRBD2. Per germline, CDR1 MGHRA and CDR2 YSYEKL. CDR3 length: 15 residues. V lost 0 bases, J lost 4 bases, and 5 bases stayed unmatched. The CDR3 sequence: CASSQELAERYEQYF. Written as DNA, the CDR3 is TGCGCCAGCAGCCAAGAACTAGCGGAGAGATACGAGCAGTACTTC.

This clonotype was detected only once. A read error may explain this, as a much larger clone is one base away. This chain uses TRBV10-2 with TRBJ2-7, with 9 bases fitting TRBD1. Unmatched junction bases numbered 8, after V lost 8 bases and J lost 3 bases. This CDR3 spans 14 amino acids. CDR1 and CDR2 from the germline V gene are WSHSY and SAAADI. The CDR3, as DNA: TGCGCCAGCCGGCTGGGACAGGGTAACTACGAGCAGTACTTC. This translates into CASRLGQGNYEQYF.

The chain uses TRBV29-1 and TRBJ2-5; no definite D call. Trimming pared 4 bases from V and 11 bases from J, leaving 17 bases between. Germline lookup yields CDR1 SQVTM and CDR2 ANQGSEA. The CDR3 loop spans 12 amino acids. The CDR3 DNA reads TGCAGCGTTGGCATGCTTGGAGTGACTCAGTACTTC. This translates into CSVGMLGVTQYF.

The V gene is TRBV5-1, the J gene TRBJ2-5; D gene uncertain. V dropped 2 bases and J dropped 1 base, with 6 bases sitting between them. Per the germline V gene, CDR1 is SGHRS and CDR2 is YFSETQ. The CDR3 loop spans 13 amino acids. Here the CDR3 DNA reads TGCGCCAGCAGCTTCCCGACCCAAGAGACCCAGTACTTC. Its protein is CASSFPTQETQYF.

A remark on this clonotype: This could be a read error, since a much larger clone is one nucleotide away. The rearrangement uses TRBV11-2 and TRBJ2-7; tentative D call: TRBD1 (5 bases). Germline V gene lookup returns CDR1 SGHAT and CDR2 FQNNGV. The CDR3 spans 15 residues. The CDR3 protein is CVSSLGARLPYEQYF. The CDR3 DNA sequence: TGTGTCAGCAGCTTAGGGGCTAGATTACCCTACGAGCAGTACTTC.

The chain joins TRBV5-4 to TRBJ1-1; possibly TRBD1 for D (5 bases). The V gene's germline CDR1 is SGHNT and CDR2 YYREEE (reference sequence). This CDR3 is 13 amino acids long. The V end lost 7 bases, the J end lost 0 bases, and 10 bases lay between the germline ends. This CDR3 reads CASGAGLNTEAFF. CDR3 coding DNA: TGTGCCAGCGGCGCAGGGTTGAACACTGAAGCTTTCTTT.

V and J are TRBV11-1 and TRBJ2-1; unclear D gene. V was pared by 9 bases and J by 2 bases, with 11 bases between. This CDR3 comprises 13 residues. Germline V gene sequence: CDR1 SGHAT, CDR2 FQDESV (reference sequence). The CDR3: CASSTEPYNEQFF. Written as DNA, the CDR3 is TGTGCCAGTAGCACGGAGCCCTACAATGAGCAGTTCTTC.